This T cell receptor beta chain stems from a study of technical replicates of blood from a few donors (dated by TCRdb to 2017 to 2019). Comment on this clone: The antigen this receptor binds is unknown. No much larger clone is present one base from it, and per-base qualities are unavailable.

Libraries were constructed by the immunoSEQ multiplex PCR assay. The clones in this table, taken by TCRdb from immuneACCESS, are in-frame only. Not every clone is retained; where verified, under half of the shortfall comes from an unresolved V gene, and the cause of the rest is unknown. This sample is represented by under 80,000 clones; approximately 94% of them were singletons. Over 0.25% of the sample goes to the ten largest clones. This TCR was sampled from a human donor in good health. Material: T cells isolated from PBMCs.

CDR3 protein: CASSQASQGPLTEAFF. The DNA sequence is given as TGTGCCAGCAGCCAAGCTTCTCAGGGTCCCCTCACTGAAGCTTTCTTT. The rearranged segments are TRBV4-2 and TRBJ1-1, with a tentative D gene TRBD1 over 5 matching bases. V is pared back by 1 base and J by 4 bases, with 16 bases lying between the germline termini. The CDR3 runs 16 residues from the cysteine to the phenylalanine. Only CDR3 DNA remains: 48 bases, in frame from the first base. Based on the germline V gene, the CDR1 and CDR2 sequences are LGHNA and YNFKEQ.